One and the same sample provided the 18 T cell receptor beta chains below, sequenced in a study of shared clonotypes between healthy human individuals (dated by TCRdb to 2018 to 2020). Receptor libraries were prepared by the immunoSEQ multiplex PCR assay. Entries here come from immuneACCESS through TCRdb and include only in-frame sequences with V and J called. Some clones fail to appear in such tables; in the studies checked, an unresolved V gene covers under half of the shortfall, and the cause of the remainder is unknown. This sample comprises millions of clones, over 85% of them detected only once. The top ten constitute roughly 0.13% of the sample. Input material: naive CD4+ T cells sorted from blood. What this sample's cell subset or site label stands for: CD45RA+ positively selected. These receptors were obtained from a young man in good health.

The rearrangement links TRBV29-1 to TRBJ1-1, with 7 bases identical to TRBD1. Looked up from germline, CDR1 is SQVTM and CDR2 is ANQGSEA. V dropped 5 bases and J dropped 4; count of bases not matched to a gene: 4. The CDR3 extends over 12 amino acids. The CDR3 DNA sequence: TGCAGCGTTTCTACAGGGGCCACTGAAGCTTTCTTT. Its translation: CSVSTGATEAFF.

This chain joins TRBV10-3 and TRBJ1-2; no firm D call. Trimming left V 2 bases short and J 8 bases short, with 6 bases between. Germline lookup yields CDR1 ENHRY and CDR2 SYGVKD. CDR3 size: 11 residues. CDR3 amino acids: CAISEDRGYTF. The CDR3 DNA reads TGTGCCATCAGTGAGGATAGGGGCTACACCTTC.

V is TRBV25-1 and J is TRBJ1-5; 8 nucleotides line up with TRBD1. V lost 4 bases to trimming and J lost 4 bases; unmatched junction nucleotides: 6. CDR1 and CDR2 (germline): MGHDK, SYGVNS. The CDR3 spans 15 residues. The CDR3 protein is CASSGSGTGNQPQHF. CDR3 DNA: TGTGCCAGCAGTGGTTCCGGGACAGGTAATCAGCCCCAGCATTTT. Using reference TRBV25-1 and TRBJ1-5 for the parts outside the CDR3, the full variable domain is EADIYQTPRYLVIGTGKKITLECSQTMGHDKMYWYQQDPGMELHLIHYSYGVNSTEKGDLSSESTVSRIRTEHFPLTLESARPSHTSQYLCASSGSGTGNQPQHFGDGTRLSIL.

This chain links TRBV11-3 with TRBJ2-7; possibly TRBD1 for D (5 bases). CDR3 size: 16 residues. Looked up from germline, CDR1 is SGHNT and CDR2 is YENEEA. V lost 4 bases and J 7 bases, leaving 23 bases between the germline ends. CDR3 sequence reads: CASSSFNSPPGAEQYF. The CDR3 DNA sequence: TGTGCCAGCAGCTCCTTTAACTCCCCCCCTGGGGCGGAGCAGTACTTC.

This sequence joins TRBV7-2 and TRBJ1-1; no definite D call. The CDR3 length is 16 residues. The germline V gene has CDR1 SGHTA and CDR2 FQGNSA. Between the trimmed V and J ends, which lost 2 bases and 1 base, there was a span of 14 bases. The DNA for the CDR3 is TGTGCCAGCAGCTTAAATACCCGAGTGAAGAACACTGAAGCTTTCTTT. Translating it yields CASSLNTRVKNTEAFF.

The chain links TRBV11-1 to TRBJ1-2, with TRBD1 matching over 7 bases. The CDR3 runs 13 residues. Per the germline V gene, CDR1 is SGHAT and CDR2 is FQDESV (reference sequence). V was pared by 5 bases and J by 4 bases, with 4 bases of the junction left unmatched. Written as DNA, the CDR3 is TGTGCCAGCAGCCGACAGGGAGGCTATGGCTACACCTTC. Translation gives CASSRQGGYGYTF.

This clone has just one count. A much larger clone differs from this one at a single base, so this may be a read error. Other DNA sequences within the sample encode an identical CDR3. The gene calls are TRBV11-3 and TRBJ2-5; D gene ambiguous. V lost 1 base to trimming and J lost 2 bases, with 2 bases between them. Germline CDR1 and CDR2: SGHNT and YENEEA. The CDR3 is 12 residues long. This chain's CDR3 is CASSLGQETQYF. The CDR3 nucleotides read TGTGCCAGCAGCTTAGGGCAAGAGACCCAGTACTTC.

The chain has TRBV11-2 and TRBJ2-3, with 9 bases that match TRBD1. With 6 bases clipped from V and 5 bases from J, the junction kept 9 bases outside the gene matches. There are 15 residues in the CDR3. Germline-derived CDR1 and CDR2 are SGHAT and FQNNGV. CDR3 sequence reads: CASRRTGVLQDTQYF. The CDR3 coding sequence is TGTGCCAGCAGGCGGACAGGGGTGTTGCAAGATACGCAGTATTTT. Full variable domain (remainder filled in from reference TRBV11-2 and TRBJ2-3): EAGVAQSPRYKIIEKRQSVAFWCNPISGHATLYWYQQILGQGPKLLIQFQNNGVVDDSQLPKDRFSAERLKGVDSTLKIQPAKLEDSAVYLCASRRTGVLQDTQYFGPGTRLTVL.

The V call is TRBV6-6, the J call TRBJ1-2; 9 bases match TRBD1. CDR3 size: 14 residues. V lost 5 bases, J lost 7 bases, and 8 bases stayed unmatched. The V gene's germline CDR1 is MNHNY and CDR2 SVGAGI (reference sequence). CDR3 residues: CASSPQDRGGGYTF. The CDR3, as DNA: TGTGCCAGCAGTCCCCAGGACAGGGGAGGTGGCTACACCTTC.

The chain recombines TRBV4-1 with TRBJ1-2; D ambiguous. V shed 1 base and J shed 8 bases, with 17 bases lying between them. The CDR3 is 15 amino acids. Germline CDR1 and CDR2: MGHRA and YSYEKL. The CDR3 nucleotides read TGCGCCAGCAGCCAAGCTGGAAGCAGACCACCGGGCTACACCTTC. Translated: CASSQAGSRPPGYTF.

The chain carries TRBV5-1 and TRBJ2-3; 9 bases fit TRBD1. V trimming: 4 bases; J trimming: 0 bases; junction bases outside the gene matches: 6. From germline, CDR1 is SGHRS and CDR2 YFSETQ. This CDR3 is built from 16 residues. The CDR3 loop reads CASSESQGASTDTQYF. For the CDR3, the DNA is TGCGCCAGCAGCGAATCACAGGGGGCTAGCACAGATACGCAGTATTTT. Full variable domain (outside the CDR3, taken from reference TRBV5-1 and TRBJ2-3): KAGVTQTPRYLIKTRGQQVTLSCSPISGHRSVSWYQQTPGQGLQFLFEYFSETQRNKGNFPGRFSGRQFSNSRSEMNVSTLELGDSALYLCASSESQGASTDTQYFGPGTRLTVL.

The table lists this clone with many counts. The gene calls are TRBV7-9 and TRBJ2-5, with 9 bases lining up with TRBD1. V was clipped by 7 bases and J by 2 bases; unmatched bases: 11. This CDR3 has 16 residues. CDR1 and CDR2 (germline): SEHNR, FQNEAQ (reference sequence). The CDR3 loop is CASTSQGGTGQETQYF. CDR3 DNA sequence: TGTGCCAGCACCTCCCAAGGGGGGACAGGGCAAGAGACCCAGTACTTC.

This clone was picked up a small number of times. The chain has TRBV27 and TRBJ1-1; D possibly corresponds to TRBD1 (6 bases). V was shortened by 3 bases and J by 6 bases, with 11 bases between the two germline ends. Germline V lookup: CDR1 MNHEY, CDR2 SMNVEV (reference sequence). The CDR3 sequence is 13 residues long. CDR3: CASSFSGVAEAFF. As DNA, the CDR3 is TGTGCCAGCAGTTTCTCAGGGGTGGCTGAAGCTTTCTTT.

The V call is TRBV5-5, the J call TRBJ1-5, with D perhaps TRBD1 (5 bases). V lost 3 bases and J lost 9, with 16 bases in between. This CDR3 spans 14 amino acids. Germline V gene sequence: CDR1 SGHKS, CDR2 YYEKEE (reference sequence). The CDR3 nucleotides are TGTGCCAGCAGCTCGGAGGGACTGCTTTGGCCCCAGCATTTT. Encoded protein: CASSSEGLLWPQHF.

The V gene is TRBV5-1, the J gene TRBJ1-4, with 7 bases identical to TRBD1. The trim removed 4 bases at V and 7 bases at J, leaving 7 bases unmatched. This CDR3 has 14 residues. Germline V gene sequence: CDR1 SGHRS, CDR2 YFSETQ. The CDR3: CASSPRGLREKLFF. The CDR3 region has the DNA TGCGCCAGCAGCCCGAGGGGGCTTCGTGAAAAACTGTTTTTT.

The gene calls are TRBV11-1 and TRBJ2-5; D possibly corresponds to TRBD1 (6 bases). Germline CDR1 and CDR2: SGHAT and FQDESV (reference sequence). This CDR3 region has 15 residues. V lost 5 bases and J 4 bases, leaving 17 bases between the germline ends. CDR3 loop: CASSLQGDQGETQYF. The CDR3 DNA is TGTGCCAGCAGCCTACAGGGAGATCAAGGAGAGACCCAGTACTTC.

The genes are TRBV12-5 and TRBJ1-3; maybe TRBD1 (5 bases). Germline values: CDR1 LGHNT, CDR2 FRNRAP. V lost 6 bases and J 0 bases, leaving 9 bases between the germline ends. This CDR3 region has 14 residues. The CDR3 coding sequence is TGTGCTAGTGGCCAACAGGTCTCTGGAAACACCATATATTTT. This sequence encodes CASGQQVSGNTIYF. The variable domain in full, completed from reference TRBV12-5 and TRBJ1-3, reads DARVTQTPRHKVTEMGQEVTMRCQPILGHNTVFWYRQTMMQGLELLAYFRNRAPLDDSGMPKDRFSAEMPDATLATLKIQPSEPRDSAVYFCASGQQVSGNTIYFGEGSWLTVV.

Concerning this clone itself: The sample carries other DNA sequences with the same CDR3. The chain combines TRBV6-4 with TRBJ1-2; a weak D match, TRBD1 (5 bases). This CDR3 region has 13 residues. In germline, CDR1 is MRHNA, CDR2 SNTAGT. V lost 3 bases and J lost 0, with 5 bases in between. Here the CDR3 reads CASSEGPNYGYTF. As DNA, the CDR3 is TGTGCCAGCAGTGAGGGACCTAACTATGGCTACACCTTC.